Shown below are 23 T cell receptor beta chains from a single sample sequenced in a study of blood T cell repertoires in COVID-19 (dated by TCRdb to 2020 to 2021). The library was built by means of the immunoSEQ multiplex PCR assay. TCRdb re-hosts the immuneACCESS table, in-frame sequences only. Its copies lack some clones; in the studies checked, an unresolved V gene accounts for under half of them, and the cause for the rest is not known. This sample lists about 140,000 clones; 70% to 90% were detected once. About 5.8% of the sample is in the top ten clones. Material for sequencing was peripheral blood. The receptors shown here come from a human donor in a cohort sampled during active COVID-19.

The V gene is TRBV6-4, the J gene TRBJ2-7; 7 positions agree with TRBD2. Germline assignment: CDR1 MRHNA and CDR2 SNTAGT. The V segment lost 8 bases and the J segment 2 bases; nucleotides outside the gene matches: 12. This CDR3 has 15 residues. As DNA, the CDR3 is TGTGCCAGCCGGAGTGGTTGCGGGAGCCCCTACGAGCAGTACTTC. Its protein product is CASRSGCGSPYEQYF.

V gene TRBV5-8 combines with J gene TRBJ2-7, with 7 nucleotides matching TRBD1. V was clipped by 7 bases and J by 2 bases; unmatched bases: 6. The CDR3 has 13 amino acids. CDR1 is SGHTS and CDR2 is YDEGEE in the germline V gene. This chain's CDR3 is CASSHRGPYEQYF. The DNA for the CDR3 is TGTGCCAGCTCCCACAGGGGACCCTACGAGCAGTACTTC.

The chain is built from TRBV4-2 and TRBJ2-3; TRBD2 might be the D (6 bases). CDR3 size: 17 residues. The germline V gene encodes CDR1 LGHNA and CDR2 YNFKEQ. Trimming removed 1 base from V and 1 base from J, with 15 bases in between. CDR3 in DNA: TGTGCCAGCAGCCAAGCCCACCAGCAGCGGGGCACAGATACGCAGTATTTT. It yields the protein CASSQAHQQRGTDTQYF.

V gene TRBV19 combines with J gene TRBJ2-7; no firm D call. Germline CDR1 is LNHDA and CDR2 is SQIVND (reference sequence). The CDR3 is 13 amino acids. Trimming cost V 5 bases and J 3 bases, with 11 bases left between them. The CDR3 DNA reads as TGTGCCAGTAGTTTGAGTGGAGACTACGAGCAGTACTTC. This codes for CASSLSGDYEQYF.

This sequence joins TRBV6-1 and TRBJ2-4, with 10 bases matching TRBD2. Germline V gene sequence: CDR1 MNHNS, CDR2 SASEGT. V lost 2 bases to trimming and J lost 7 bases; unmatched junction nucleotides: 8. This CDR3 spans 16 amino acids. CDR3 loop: CASSERSGGAGNIQYF. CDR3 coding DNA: TGTGCCAGCAGTGAAAGGAGCGGGGGGGCCGGGAACATTCAGTACTTC.

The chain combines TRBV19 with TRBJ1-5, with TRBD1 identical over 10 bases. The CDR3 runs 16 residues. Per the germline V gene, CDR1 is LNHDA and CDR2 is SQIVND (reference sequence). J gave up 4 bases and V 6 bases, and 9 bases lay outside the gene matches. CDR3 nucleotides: TGTGCCAGTAGGAAAGGGGACAGGGGTCGGAATCAGCCCCAGCATTTT. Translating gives CASRKGDRGRNQPQHF.

The CDR3 is CASTSGGYNSPLHF. In nucleotides, the CDR3 is TGTGCCAGCACGTCCGGCGGTTATAATTCACCCCTCCACTTT. This chain uses TRBV2 with TRBJ1-6; D gene uncertain. V lost 7 bases and J lost 4, with 11 bases in between. Germline V gene data show CDR1 as SNHLY and CDR2 as FYNNEI. This CDR3 is built from 14 residues.

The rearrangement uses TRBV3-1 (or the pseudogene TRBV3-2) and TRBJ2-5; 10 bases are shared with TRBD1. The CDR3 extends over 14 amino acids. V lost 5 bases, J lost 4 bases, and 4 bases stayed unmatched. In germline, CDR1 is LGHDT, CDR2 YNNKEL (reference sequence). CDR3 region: CASSTGQGGETQYF. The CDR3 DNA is TGTGCCAGCAGCACCGGACAGGGGGGAGAGACCCAGTACTTC.

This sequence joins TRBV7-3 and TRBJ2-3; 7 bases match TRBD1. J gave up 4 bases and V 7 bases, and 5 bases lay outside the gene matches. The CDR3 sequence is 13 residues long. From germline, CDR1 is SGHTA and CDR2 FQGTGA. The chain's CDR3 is CASTTGEPDTQYF. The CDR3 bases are TGTGCCAGCACCACAGGGGAACCAGATACGCAGTATTTT.

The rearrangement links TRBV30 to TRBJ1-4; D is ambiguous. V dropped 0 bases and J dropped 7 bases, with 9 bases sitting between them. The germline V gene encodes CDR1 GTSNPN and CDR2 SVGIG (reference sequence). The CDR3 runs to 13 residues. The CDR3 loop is CAWSVGGGEKLFF. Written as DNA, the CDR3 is TGTGCCTGGAGTGTAGGAGGAGGTGAAAAACTGTTTTTT.

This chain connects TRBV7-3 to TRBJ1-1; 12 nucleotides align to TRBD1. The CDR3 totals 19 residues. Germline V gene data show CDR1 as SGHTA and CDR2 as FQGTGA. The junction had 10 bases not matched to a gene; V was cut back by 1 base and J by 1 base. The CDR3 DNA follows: TGTGCCAGCAGCTTAATTGAGGGGACAGGGGGCGCTGGGAACACTGAAGCTTTCTTT. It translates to CASSLIEGTGGAGNTEAFF.

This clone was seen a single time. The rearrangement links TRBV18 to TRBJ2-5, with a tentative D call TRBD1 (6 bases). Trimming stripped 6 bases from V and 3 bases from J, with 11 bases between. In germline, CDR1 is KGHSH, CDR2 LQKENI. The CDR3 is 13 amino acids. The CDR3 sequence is CASSLGQKETQYF. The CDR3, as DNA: TGTGCCAGCTCCCTAGGACAGAAAGAGACCCAGTACTTC.

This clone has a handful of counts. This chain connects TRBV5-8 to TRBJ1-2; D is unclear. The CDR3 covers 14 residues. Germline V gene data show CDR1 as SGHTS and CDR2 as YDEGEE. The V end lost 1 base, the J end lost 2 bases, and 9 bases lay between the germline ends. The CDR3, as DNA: TGTGCCAGCAGCTTGTCACCAGTAAACTATGGCTACACCTTC. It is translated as CASSLSPVNYGYTF.

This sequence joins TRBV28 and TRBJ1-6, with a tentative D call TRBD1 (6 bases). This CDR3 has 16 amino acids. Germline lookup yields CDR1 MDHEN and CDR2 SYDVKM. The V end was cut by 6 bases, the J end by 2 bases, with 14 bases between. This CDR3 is CASRDQQGAYNSPLHF. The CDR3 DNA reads TGTGCCAGCAGGGACCAACAGGGAGCCTATAATTCACCCCTCCACTTT.

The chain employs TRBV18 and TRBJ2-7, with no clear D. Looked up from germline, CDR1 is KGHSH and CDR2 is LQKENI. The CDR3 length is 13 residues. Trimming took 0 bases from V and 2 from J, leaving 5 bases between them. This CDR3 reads CASSPPTPYEQYF. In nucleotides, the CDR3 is TGTGCCAGCTCACCACCTACACCCTACGAGCAGTACTTC.

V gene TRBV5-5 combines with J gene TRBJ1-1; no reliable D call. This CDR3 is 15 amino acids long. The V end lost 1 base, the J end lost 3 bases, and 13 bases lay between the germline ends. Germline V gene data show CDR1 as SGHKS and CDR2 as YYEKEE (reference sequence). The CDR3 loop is CASSLLPDRDTEAFF. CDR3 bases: TGTGCCAGCAGCTTGTTACCTGATCGGGACACTGAAGCTTTCTTT.

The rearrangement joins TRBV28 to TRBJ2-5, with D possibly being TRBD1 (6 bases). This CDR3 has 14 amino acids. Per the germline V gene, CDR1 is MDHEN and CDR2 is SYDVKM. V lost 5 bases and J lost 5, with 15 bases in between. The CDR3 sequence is CASSMDRGVETQYF. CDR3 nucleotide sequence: TGTGCCAGCAGTATGGACAGAGGAGTGGAGACCCAGTACTTC.

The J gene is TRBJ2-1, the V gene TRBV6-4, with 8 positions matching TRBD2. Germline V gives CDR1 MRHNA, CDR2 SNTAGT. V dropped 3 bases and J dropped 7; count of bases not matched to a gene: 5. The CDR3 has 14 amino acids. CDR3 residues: CASSELAGSNEQFF. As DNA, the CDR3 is TGTGCCAGCAGTGAGTTAGCGGGGTCGAATGAGCAGTTCTTC.

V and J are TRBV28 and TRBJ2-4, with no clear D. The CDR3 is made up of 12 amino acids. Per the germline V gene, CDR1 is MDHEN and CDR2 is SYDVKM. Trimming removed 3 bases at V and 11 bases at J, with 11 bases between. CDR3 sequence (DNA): TGTGCCAGCAGTTTGGCGGCTAACTTTCAGTACTTC. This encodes CASSLAANFQYF.

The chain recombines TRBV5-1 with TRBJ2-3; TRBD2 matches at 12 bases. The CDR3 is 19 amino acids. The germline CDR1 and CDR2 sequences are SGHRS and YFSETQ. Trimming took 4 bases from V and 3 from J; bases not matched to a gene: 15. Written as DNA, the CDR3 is TGCGCCAGCAGCACCCTGACTAGCGGGAGAGGGATGATTACAGATACGCAGTATTTT. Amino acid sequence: CASSTLTSGRGMITDTQYF.

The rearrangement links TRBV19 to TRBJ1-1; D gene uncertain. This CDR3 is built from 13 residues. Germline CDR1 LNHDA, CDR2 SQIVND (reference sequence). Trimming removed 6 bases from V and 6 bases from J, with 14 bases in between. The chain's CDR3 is CASSLHTLPEAFF. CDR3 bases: TGTGCCAGTAGCCTACATACACTACCTGAAGCTTTCTTT.

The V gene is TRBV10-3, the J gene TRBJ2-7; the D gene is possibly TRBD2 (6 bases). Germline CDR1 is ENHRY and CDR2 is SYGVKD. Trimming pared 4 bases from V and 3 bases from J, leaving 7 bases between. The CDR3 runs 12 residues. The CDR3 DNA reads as TGTGCCATCAGTGTCGGGGGCTACGAGCAGTACTTC. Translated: CAISVGGYEQYF.

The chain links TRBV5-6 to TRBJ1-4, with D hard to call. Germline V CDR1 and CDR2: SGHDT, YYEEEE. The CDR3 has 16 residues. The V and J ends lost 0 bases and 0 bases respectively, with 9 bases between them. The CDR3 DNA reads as TGTGCCAGCAGCTTGGCCAACAGTGCAACTAATGAAAAACTGTTTTTT. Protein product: CASSLANSATNEKLFF.